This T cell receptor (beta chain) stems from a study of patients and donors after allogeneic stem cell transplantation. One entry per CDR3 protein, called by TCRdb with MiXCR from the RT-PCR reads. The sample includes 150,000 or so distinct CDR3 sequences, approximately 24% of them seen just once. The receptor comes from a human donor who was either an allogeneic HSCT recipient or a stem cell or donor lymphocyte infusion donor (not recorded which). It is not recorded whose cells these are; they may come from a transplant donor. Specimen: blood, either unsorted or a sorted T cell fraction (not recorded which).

Written as DNA, the CDR3 is TGCAGCGTTGAGGATGGGCAGAACTACGAGCAGTACTTC. Translation: CSVEDGQNYEQYF. The chain is built from TRBV29-1 and TRBJ2-7, with no clear D. The germline V and J ends were trimmed by 3 bases and 3 bases, with 12 bases remaining between them. The germline gives CDR1 SQVTM, CDR2 ANQGSEA. The CDR3 sequence is 13 residues long.